This TCR beta chain appears in the sequencing data of a study of shared clonotypes between healthy human individuals. Turning to the study itself: CD4 naive cells filled three plates per donor, CD4 memory three, CD8 naive two and CD8 memory one.

Trimming took 6 bases from V and 2 from J; bases not matched to a gene: 12. The CDR3 is 18 residues long. Germline CDR1 MNHEY, CDR2 SMNVEV (reference sequence). Assay used: immunoSEQ multiplex PCR; TCRdb lists only in-frame clones, some missing. The profile shows over a million clones, roughly 96% of them singletons. This chain links TRBV27 with TRBJ2-3, with 12 bases identical to TRBD2. This TCR derives from a man in his thirties or forties in good health. Sequencing was done on a sample of naive CD4+ T cells sorted from blood. Documented subset: CD45RA+ positively selected. The CDR3 bases are TGTGCCAGCAGCCCCTTAAGACTAGCGGGAGTCGACACAGATACGCAGTATTTT. Translated: CASSPLRLAGVDTDTQYF.